The 21 T cell receptor beta chains below come from one sample, sequenced in a study of human T cells and chemical hapten exposure. Time point meaning: patch test 1, 2 weeks after DPC sensitization. Treatment indicated: therapeutic diphenylcyclopropenone sensitization with weekly scalp DPC. TCRdb passed the RACE reads through MiXCR, listing each CDR3 protein once. Among 85,000 to 100,000 distinct CDR3 sequences listed, approximately 13% were seen once. The sequences come from whole blood, collected in connection with sensitization to the hapten diphenylcyclopropenone (DPC). These receptor sequences come from a woman aged 40 to 49 with alopecia areata. Some clones in this sample may be carry-over from other donors' samples.

This rearrangement joins TRBV6-6 to TRBJ2-2, with 12 bases fitting TRBD1. The CDR3 is made up of 21 amino acids. Germline-derived CDR1 and CDR2 are MNHNY and SVGAGI (reference sequence). Trimming at V came to 4 bases and at J to 1 base, leaving 16 bases not matched to a gene. The CDR3 here is CASSSNPGTGGFLRNTGELFF. In DNA, the CDR3 is TGTGCCAGCAGTTCCAACCCCGGGACAGGGGGCTTTTTGAGGAACACCGGGGAGCTGTTTTTT.

The chain couples TRBV4-2 to TRBJ1-4; 8 bases fit TRBD1. The CDR3 contains 11 residues. The V segment lost 3 bases and the J segment 13 bases; nucleotides outside the gene matches: 1. In germline, CDR1 is LGHNA, CDR2 YNFKEQ. CDR3 region: CASSHGTGLFF. Here the CDR3 DNA reads TGTGCCAGCAGCCACGGGACAGGACTGTTTTTT.

CDR3 bases: TGTGCCAGCATCCCTGCGGGACAGGGGGTCACCGGGGAGCTGTTTTTT. It translates to CASIPAGQGVTGELFF. The gene calls are TRBV6-6 and TRBJ2-2, with 11 bases aligning to TRBD1. J gave up 4 bases and V 7 bases, and 8 bases lay outside the gene matches. Germline assignment: CDR1 MNHNY and CDR2 SVGAGI (reference sequence). This CDR3 region has 16 residues.

This clonotype was picked up many times. The J gene is TRBJ2-5, the V gene TRBV27; D not certain. The V gene's germline CDR1 is MNHEY and CDR2 SMNVEV (reference sequence). The V end was cut by 5 bases, the J end by 0 bases, with 4 bases between. The CDR3 is made up of 12 amino acids. The DNA for the CDR3 is TGTGCCAGCAGTAACGACCAAGAGACCCAGTACTTC. Protein: CASSNDQETQYF.

This clonotype was observed many times. V is TRBV7-9 and J is TRBJ2-7; either TRBD1 or TRBD2 may supply D (5 bases each). CDR3 length: 15 residues. V was trimmed by 5 bases and J by 3 bases, leaving 17 bases between them. Germline loops: CDR1 SEHNR, CDR2 FQNEAQ (reference sequence). The CDR3 DNA follows: TGTGCCAGCAGCCTGGTGGGACGGGACCTCTACGAGCAGTACTTC. This encodes CASSLVGRDLYEQYF.

This clonotype occurred a few times. The chain has TRBV6-2 or TRBV6-3 and TRBJ2-7, with D possibly matching TRBD2 (5 bases). Trimming removed 6 bases from V and 0 bases from J, with 9 bases in between. The CDR3 spans 13 residues. From germline, CDR1 is MNHEY and CDR2 SVGEGT. The CDR3 DNA sequence: TGTGCCAGCAGCCCCGGACTCTCCTACGAGCAGTACTTC. Its protein product is CASSPGLSYEQYF.

This clonotype has a handful of counts. The V call is TRBV5-1, the J call TRBJ2-2; D possibly corresponds to TRBD2 (6 bases). CDR3 length: 15 amino acids. V was pared by 8 bases and J by 1 base, with 15 bases between. Per germline, CDR1 SGHRS and CDR2 YFSETQ. The CDR3 DNA reads as TGCGCCAGTCGCTACAGGAGGGTGAACACCGGGGAGCTGTTTTTT. Amino acid sequence: CASRYRRVNTGELFF. Based on the CDR3 plus reference TRBV5-1 and TRBJ2-2, the full variable domain is KAGVTQTPRYLIKTRGQQVTLSCSPISGHRSVSWYQQTPGQGLQFLFEYFSETQRNKGNFPGRFSGRQFSNSRSEMNVSTLELGDSALYLCASRYRRVNTGELFFGEGSRLTVL.

This clonotype was observed at least ten times. The rearrangement links TRBV2 to TRBJ2-5, with D possibly being TRBD1 (6 bases). Germline loops: CDR1 SNHLY, CDR2 FYNNEI. The CDR3 contains 14 residues. Trimming removed 1 base from V and 3 bases from J, with 9 bases in between. DNA for the CDR3: TGTGCCAGCAGTGAAGGACAGGTTAAAGAGACCCAGTACTTC. Protein: CASSEGQVKETQYF.

This clonotype was seen ten or more times. The V gene is TRBV6-2 or TRBV6-3, the J gene TRBJ2-7, with a weak D call TRBD1 (6 bases). Deletions cut 10 bases from V and 4 bases from J, with 17 bases between. The germline gives CDR1 MNHEY, CDR2 SVGEGT. This CDR3 contains 13 residues. CDR3: CATKDSTLYEQYF. The CDR3 coding sequence is TGTGCCACCAAGGACAGTACTCTTTACGAGCAGTACTTC.

This chain uses TRBV27 with TRBJ2-1; D might be TRBD2 (6 bases). V was cut by 7 bases and J by 7 bases, with 20 bases left in between. This CDR3 comprises 15 residues. Germline CDR1 reads MNHEY; CDR2 reads SMNVEV (reference sequence). In nucleotides, the CDR3 is TGTGCCAGCACGTCTTTGGGAGGTATTGGTAATGAGCAGTTCTTC. This sequence encodes CASTSLGGIGNEQFF.

The chain uses TRBV24-1 and TRBJ2-1; perhaps TRBD1 as D (5 bases). In germline, CDR1 is KGHDR, CDR2 SFDVKD. Trimming took 3 bases from V and 3 from J, leaving 14 bases between them. The CDR3 is 16 residues long. CDR3 protein: CATSDPDSSGYNEQFF. The CDR3 nucleotides read TGTGCCACCAGTGATCCCGACAGCTCCGGCTACAATGAGCAGTTCTTC.

Ten or more counts support this clonotype. CDR3 nucleotide sequence: TGTGCCAGTAGTATTGGCCCCTATGGCTACACCTTC. Translation: CASSIGPYGYTF. The chain is built from TRBV19 and TRBJ1-2; D ambiguous. This CDR3 is 12 amino acids long. Germline CDR1 LNHDA, CDR2 SQIVND (reference sequence). The germline V and J ends were trimmed by 3 bases and 4 bases, with 6 bases remaining between them.

The chain links TRBV7-2 to TRBJ2-2, with D perhaps matching TRBD2 (6 bases). V dropped 5 bases and J dropped 7 bases, with 14 bases sitting between them. The CDR3 has 14 residues. CDR1 and CDR2 (germline): SGHTA, FQGNSA. The CDR3 coding sequence is TGTGCCAGCAGCAAGGGACTTCCTGGCGGGGAGCTGTTTTTT. Translation gives CASSKGLPGGELFF.

This clonotype appeared many times. The V gene is TRBV7-2, the J gene TRBJ2-4; possibly TRBD1 for D (5 bases). Per germline, CDR1 SGHTA and CDR2 FQGNSA. V lost 3 bases and J 5 bases, leaving 14 bases between the germline ends. This CDR3 is built from 15 residues. CDR3 protein: CASSFLGAGQNIQYF. The CDR3 region has the DNA TGTGCCAGCAGCTTCTTAGGTGCAGGGCAAAACATTCAGTACTTC.

With regard to this clonotype: A single base separates this from a much larger clone, so it may be a read error. The rearrangement links TRBV12-3 or TRBV12-4 to TRBJ2-1; D gene ambiguous. V lost 3 bases and J lost 8, with 11 bases in between. The CDR3 is made up of 13 amino acids. The CDR3: CASSFSNAHEQFF. CDR3 DNA sequence: TGTGCCAGCAGTTTCAGTAACGCGCATGAGCAGTTCTTC.

The chain links TRBV9 to TRBJ1-3, with 8 bases aligning to TRBD1. The V and J ends lost 3 bases and 0 bases, in that order; junction bases with no gene match: 5. This CDR3 region has 16 residues. CDR1 is SGDLS and CDR2 is YYNGEE in the germline V gene. CDR3 protein: CASSAGQGHSGNTIYF. The CDR3 DNA sequence: TGTGCCAGCAGCGCAGGACAGGGTCACTCTGGAAACACCATATATTTT.

The chain couples TRBV28 to TRBJ2-7; TRBD2 is a possible D gene (5 bases). V was shortened by 4 bases and J by 2 bases, with 12 bases between the two germline ends. Germline V CDR1 and CDR2: MDHEN, SYDVKM. CDR3 length: 14 residues. In DNA form, the CDR3 reads TGTGCCAGCAGTTCGGGCGGGTCCCCCTACGAGCAGTACTTC. This codes for CASSSGGSPYEQYF.

The chain recombines TRBV29-1 with TRBJ1-2; D uncertain. Germline V gene sequence: CDR1 SQVTM, CDR2 ANQGSEA. CDR3 length: 12 amino acids. V lost 4 bases, J lost 3 bases, and 9 bases lay in between. CDR3 sequence reads: CSVVKEDYGYTF. CDR3 nucleotides: TGCAGCGTTGTGAAGGAGGACTATGGCTACACCTTC.

A single count supports this clonotype. The V and J genes are TRBV20-1 and TRBJ1-5; D perhaps matches TRBD1 (5 bases). The V gene lost 3 bases and the J gene lost 6 bases, with 9 bases spanning the gap. Germline lookup yields CDR1 DFQATT and CDR2 SNEGSKA (reference sequence). CDR3 length equals 12 residues. Here the CDR3 DNA reads TGCAGTGCTAGTCCAGGGCTTCAGCCCCAGCATTTT. Translated: CSASPGLQPQHF.

The chain recombines TRBV29-1 with TRBJ2-7; no reliable D call. The CDR3 spans 13 residues. In germline, CDR1 is SQVTM, CDR2 ANQGSEA. V was cut by 1 base and J by 1 base, with 8 bases left in between. CDR3: CSVEVTDSYEQYF. DNA of the CDR3: TGCAGCGTTGAAGTTACCGATTCCTACGAGCAGTACTTC.

This clonotype was observed many times. The chain links TRBV9 to TRBJ1-1; no firm D call. CDR3 length: 14 amino acids. Trimming removed 0 bases from V and 4 bases from J, with 10 bases in between. Germline CDR1 reads SGDLS; CDR2 reads YYNGEE. The CDR3 DNA reads as TGTGCCAGCAGCGTAGTATCGGGAGCCACTGAAGCTTTCTTT. This encodes CASSVVSGATEAFF.